Below are 3 T cell receptor beta chains sequenced from a single sample in a study of blood T cell repertoires in COVID-19 (dated by TCRdb to the early 2020s). The library was prepared using the immunoSEQ multiplex PCR assay. TCRdb limited this immuneACCESS table to in-frame rearrangements with V and J called. A share of clones is missing; checked studies link under half to unresolved V genes, and the rest is unexplained. This sample comprises 130,000 or so clones, about 79% of them detected only once. The ten largest clones take up roughly 9.2% of the sample. The sequenced sample was PBMCs or T cells enriched from blood (not recorded which). The source of these receptors is a man aged 50-60 years who had recovered from COVID-19.

This chain connects TRBV19 to TRBJ2-1, with 12 bases aligning to TRBD2. Per the germline V gene, CDR1 is LNHDA and CDR2 is SQIVND (reference sequence). The CDR3 spans 13 residues. After removal of 10 bases from V and 9 bases from J, the junction contained 7 bases not matched to a gene. CDR3 nucleotides: TGTGCCACCCTAGCGGGGGGGCCTAGTGAGCAGTTCTTC. Protein product: CATLAGGPSEQFF.

J is TRBJ1-3 and V is TRBV7-6, with 8 bases matching TRBD1. Losses at the gene ends were 1 base for V and 0 bases for J; bases not matched to a gene: 5. The CDR3 covers 17 residues. Germline loops: CDR1 SGHVS, CDR2 FNYEAQ. The CDR3 loop is CASSLESTGVSGNTIYF. CDR3 DNA sequence: TGTGCCAGCAGCTTAGAATCGACAGGGGTCTCTGGAAACACCATATATTTT.

The V gene is TRBV6-5, the J gene TRBJ2-5, with D maybe TRBD1 (7 bases). The CDR3 loop spans 13 amino acids. V dropped 6 bases and J dropped 5 bases, with 13 bases sitting between them. CDR1 and CDR2 from the germline V gene are MNHEY and SVGAGI. The CDR3 DNA reads as TGTGCCAGCAGGAAACAGGGGAGGGAGACCCAGTACTTC. It is translated as CASRKQGRETQYF.